This T cell receptor (beta chain) was sequenced during a study of T cells in Graves' hyperthyroidism and ophthalmopathy. Trimming pared 2 bases from V and 3 bases from J, leaving 10 bases between. CDR1 is SGHTA, CDR2 FQGTGA, per germline. This CDR3 comprises 14 residues. In its sample, this clonotype was seen many times. Not enrolled were patients with uncontrolled infection, other autoimmune disease, pregnancy or lactation. Regions amplified from RNA transcripts were the TCR beta CDR3 regions. The study used the HTBI primer set for a first-round RT-PCR of the TCR CDR3. TCRdb ran MiXCR on the multiplex PCR reads and lists one entry per CDR3 protein. The sample lists nearly 250,000 distinct CDR3 sequences; more than 20% were seen once.

The chain links TRBV7-3 to TRBJ1-1; tentative D call: TRBD1 (5 bases). This TCR was recovered from a woman between 35 and 50 years old with Graves' ophthalmopathy. The specimen sequenced was blood. In nucleotides, the CDR3 is TGTGCCAGCAGCTTAGGGGCGTTAGACACTGAAGCTTTCTTT. Residues: CASSLGALDTEAFF.